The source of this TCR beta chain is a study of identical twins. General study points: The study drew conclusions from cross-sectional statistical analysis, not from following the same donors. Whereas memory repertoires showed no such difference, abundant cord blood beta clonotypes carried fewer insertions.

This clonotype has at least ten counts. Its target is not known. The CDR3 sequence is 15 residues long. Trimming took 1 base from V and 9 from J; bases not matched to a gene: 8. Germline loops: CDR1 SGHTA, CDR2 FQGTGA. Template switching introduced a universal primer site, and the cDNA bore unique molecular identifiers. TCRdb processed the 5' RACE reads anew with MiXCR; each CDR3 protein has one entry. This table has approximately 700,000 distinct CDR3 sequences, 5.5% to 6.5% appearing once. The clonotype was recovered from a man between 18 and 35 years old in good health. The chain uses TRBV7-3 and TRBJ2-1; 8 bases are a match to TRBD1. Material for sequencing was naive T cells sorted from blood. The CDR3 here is CASSLRDRKDTEQFF. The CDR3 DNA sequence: TGTGCCAGCAGCTTAAGGGACAGGAAGGACACTGAGCAGTTCTTC.